The present T cell receptor (beta chain) was sequenced within a study of blood T cell repertoires in COVID-19. Looking at the study overall: Collection of acute and convalescent COVID-19 samples took place in the United States, Italy and Spain. T cells, B-cell-depleted T cells, or PBMCs supplied cDNA or gDNA.

Original processing methods: Reference gene primers were amplified, and this amplification served to estimate nucleated cell counts. TCRdb keeps only in-frame clones here, not all; method: immunoSEQ multiplex PCR. V and J calls and clone size are given by that table; D and trimming were obtained from the DNA. The sample contains about 92,000 clones, about 85% of which appear only once. Trimming pared 7 bases from V and 8 bases from J, leaving 20 bases between. This CDR3 region has 14 residues. The V gene's germline CDR1 is MNHEY and CDR2 SMNVEV (reference sequence). Sequencing was carried out using peripheral blood. The clonotype comes from an elderly man with acute or convalescent COVID-19. J is TRBJ1-2 and V is TRBV27; D call uncertain. The CDR3: CASIPTGSNGGYTF. For the CDR3, the DNA is TGTGCCAGCATACCCACCGGGTCCAACGGAGGCTACACCTTC.